These 4 T cell receptor beta chains were sequenced from one sample in a study of glioma-infiltrating T cells after dendritic cell vaccination. Some clones are missing from TCRdb's copy, which holds only in-frame ones; the method was immunoSEQ multiplex PCR. The top ten hold roughly 2.1% of the sample, which has some 91,000 clones, 80% to 90% seen once. As to time point: after dendritic cell vaccination, including at tumor progression/relapse. This specimen consisted of blood, obtained after dendritic cell vaccination. Receptor source: a human donor with glioblastoma.

This chain links TRBV5-6 with TRBJ2-7, with D unclear. There are 13 residues in the CDR3. V was cut by 4 bases and J by 5 bases, with 13 bases left in between. Germline loops: CDR1 SGHDT, CDR2 YYEEEE. The chain's CDR3 is CASSVPWAHEQYV. The CDR3 coding sequence is TGTGCCAGCAGCGTCCCCTGGGCCCACGAGCAGTACGTC.

DNA for the CDR3: TGTGCCAGTAAAAAGGGGGGACAGGACGTGGTTGGGCAGTTCTTC. This gives the protein CASKKGGQDVVGQFF. The chain couples TRBV19 to TRBJ2-1; 8 bases agree with TRBD1. The CDR3 runs to 15 residues. V was pared by 7 bases and J by 12 bases, with 17 bases of the junction left unmatched. From germline, CDR1 is LNHDA and CDR2 SQIVND (reference sequence).

The chain uses TRBV6-1 and TRBJ1-5, with 7 positions matching TRBD1. Germline-derived CDR1 and CDR2 are MNHNS and SASEGT. This CDR3 spans 14 amino acids. V shed 6 bases and J 6 bases; nucleotides not matched to a gene: 8. DNA of the CDR3: TGTGCCAGCAGCCCGGGGCAGGGGGGTCAGCCCCAGCATTTT. Protein: CASSPGQGGQPQHF.

The chain combines TRBV27 with TRBJ1-3, with a tentative D call TRBD1 (6 bases). V lost 6 bases and J lost 4, with 22 bases in between. Germline values: CDR1 MNHEY, CDR2 SMNVEV (reference sequence). The CDR3 is made up of 17 amino acids. The CDR3: CASRSAGGPSRGNTIYF. The DNA of the CDR3 is TGTGCCAGCAGGAGTGCGGGGGGGCCCTCGAGGGGAAACACCATATATTTT.